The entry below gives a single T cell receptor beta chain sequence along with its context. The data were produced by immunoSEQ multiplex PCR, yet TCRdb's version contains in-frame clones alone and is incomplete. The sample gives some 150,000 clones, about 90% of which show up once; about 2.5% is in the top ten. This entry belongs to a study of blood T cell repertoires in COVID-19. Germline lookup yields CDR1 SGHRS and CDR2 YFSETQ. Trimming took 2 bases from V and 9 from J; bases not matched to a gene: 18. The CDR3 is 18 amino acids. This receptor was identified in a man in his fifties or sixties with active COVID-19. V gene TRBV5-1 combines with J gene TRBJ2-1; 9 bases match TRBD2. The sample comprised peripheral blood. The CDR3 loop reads CASSFRASGTGWYSEQFF. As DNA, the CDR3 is TGCGCCAGCAGCTTTAGGGCTAGCGGGACCGGATGGTATTCTGAGCAGTTCTTC.